This T cell receptor beta chain was obtained from a study of PD-1 blockade in classical Hodgkin lymphoma. This clone came up once. Time point here: cycle 4 day 1 (C4D1), after 5 to 7 weeks of nivolumab. Relapses following autologous stem cell transplantation were seen in all patients, with brentuximab vedotin exposure varying. CDR3 length: 11 residues. V dropped 5 bases and J dropped 3 bases, with 5 bases sitting between them. Germline CDR1 reads LNHNV; CDR2 reads YYDKDF (reference sequence). The assay was immunoSEQ multiplex PCR, and TCRdb's table has in-frame clones only and misses some. The sample holds tens of thousands of clones; almost 90% are singletons and the top ten take around 13%.

Sequences were derived from peripheral blood mononuclear cells (PBMCs), sampled before the fourth cycle of nivolumab. This chain links TRBV15 with TRBJ2-7; D unresolved. This TCR was recovered from a human donor with classical Hodgkin lymphoma. The CDR3 loop reads CATSYGYEQYF. CDR3 nucleotide sequence: TGTGCCACCAGCTATGGCTACGAGCAGTACTTC.